This T cell receptor beta chain came from a study of shared clonotypes between healthy human individuals. V lost 2 bases, J lost 4 bases, and 6 bases stayed unmatched. CDR3 size: 15 residues. In germline, CDR1 is SGHRS, CDR2 YFSETQ. Each sample came from a Caucasian adult donor living in Nashville, Tennessee. Each subset's genomic DNA was split evenly across several immunoSEQ plates. The assay was immunoSEQ multiplex PCR, and TCRdb's table has in-frame clones only and misses some. Of approximately 2.5 million clones listed, roughly 92% are singletons. Turning to this clone: What it binds is unknown.

Broader study findings: Richness estimates generally favored naive over memory subsets. Sharing across several donors was seen in 4% to 6.5% of naive CD4 clonotypes.

J is TRBJ2-3 and V is TRBV5-1, with 8 bases lining up with TRBD1. The clonotype was recovered from a man aged 18 to 35 in good health. The sample was naive CD4+ T cells sorted from blood. Stated subset: CD45RA+ positively selected. This CDR3 reads CASSFLPGGSDTQYF. The DNA for the CDR3 is TGCGCCAGCAGCTTCCTCCCAGGGGGCTCAGATACGCAGTATTTT.